This T cell receptor (beta chain) was sequenced during a study of radiotherapy plus CTLA-4 blockade in lung cancer. For the study at large: Of all patients, approximately 17% responded objectively and roughly 31% showed disease control. Study conclusions and caveats: Blood-borne expansion of tumor-derived TCR clones followed radiotherapy plus ipilimumab.

The assay was immunoSEQ multiplex PCR, and TCRdb's table has in-frame clones only and misses some. This table has tens of thousands of clones, roughly 77% appearing once. Of note for this clone: Its antigen is unknown.

With ipilimumab providing CTLA-4 blockade, focal radiation was administered to patients who had chemo-refractory metastatic non-small-cell lung cancer. The sequences come from peripheral blood, collected from a patient treated with radiotherapy plus ipilimumab. This sequence originates from a human donor with non-small cell lung cancer who had a complete response to radiotherapy plus ipilimumab.

The CDR3 here is CASGPAWGTGGLNTEAFF. In DNA form, the CDR3 reads TGTGCTAGTGGTCCTGCCTGGGGGACAGGGGGCTTGAACACTGAAGCTTTCTTT. The rearrangement uses TRBV12-5 and TRBJ1-1; 12 bases fit TRBD1. The CDR3 has 18 amino acids. Germline V gene data show CDR1 as LGHNT and CDR2 as FRNRAP. Losses at the gene ends were 5 bases for V and 0 bases for J; bases not matched to a gene: 10.